This is a list of T cell receptor beta chains from one sample in a study of shared clonotypes between healthy human individuals. TCRdb's table, derived via immunoSEQ multiplex PCR, lists solely in-frame clones and lacks some. The sample comprises about 2 million clones, 90% to 95% of which are singletons, and more than 0.1% rests with the top ten. Input material: naive CD4+ T cells sorted from blood. The receptors derive from a man younger than 35 in good health. Each CDR3 is given with its conserved first and last residue. A D gene is named only where the DNA matches it firmly. Clone size is shown for a subset of rows, as once, few, many or a class of expanded clone.

TRBJ2-3 | few | NA | TRBV7-9 | TGTGCCAGCAGCTTATCAGATACGCAGTATTTT | CASSLSDTQYF
TRBJ1-6 | NA | TRBD1 | TRBV10-1 | TGCGCCAGCAGTGAGTCGGGGACAGGGGGCTCTATACGGCCCCTCCACTTT | CASSESGTGGSIRPLHF
TRBJ2-2 | NA | TRBD1 | TRBV2 | TGTGCCAGCAGTGCGACAGGGAATGCCGGGGAGCTGTTTTTT | CASSATGNAGELFF
TRBJ2-2 | NA | NA | TRBV30 | TGTGCCTGGAAGGGACCGGGAAACACCGGGGAGCTGTTTTTT | CAWKGPGNTGELFF
TRBJ1-4 | NA | TRBD1 | TRBV9 | TGTGCCAGCAGTCAGGGGGGGACTAATGAAAAACTGTTTTTT | CASSQGGTNEKLFF
TRBJ1-2 | NA | TRBD1 | TRBV7-2 | TGTGCCAGCAGCGGATGGACAGGGCTTTATGGCTACACCTTC | CASSGWTGLYGYTF
TRBJ1-5 | NA | NA | TRBV7-2 | TGTGCCAGCAGCTTAGTGGTGCGTGGACCTAGCAATCAGCCCCAGCATTTT | CASSLVVRGPSNQPQHF
TRBJ2-1 | NA | NA | TRBV2 | TGTGCCAGCAGCGGGATCTACAATGAGCAGTTCTTC | CASSGIYNEQFF
TRBJ1-2 | NA | NA | TRBV19 | TGTGCCAGCAACGGAGCCGGGGGCGCGAGGAGCTACACCTTC | CASNGAGGARSYTF
TRBJ1-6 | NA | NA | TRBV12-2 | TGTGCAAGTCGCTTAGTGGGACAGTATGGTTCACCCCTCCACTTT | CASRLVGQYGSPLHF
TRBJ2-5 | NA | NA | TRBV11-2 | TGTGCCAGCACTAGGGGGGAGACCCAGTACTTC | CASTRGETQYF
TRBJ2-3 | NA | NA | TRBV5-1 | TGCGCCAGCAGTCTACTAGCTGAAGATACGCAGTATTTT | CASSLLAEDTQYF
TRBJ1-6 | NA | TRBD1 | TRBV5-4 | TGTGCCAGCAGTTTGTCCGGGACAGCTCATTCACCCCTCCACTTT | CASSLSGTAHSPLHF
TRBJ2-7 | NA | NA | TRBV2 | TGTGCCAGCAGTGAGGCTGGATCGCCCTACGAGCAGTACTTC | CASSEAGSPYEQYF
TRBJ1-2 | NA | NA | TRBV5-1 | TGCGCCAGTACCCCGTCGGCGGCTAACTATGGCTACACCTTC | CASTPSAANYGYTF
TRBJ2-5 | NA | NA | TRBV7-2 | TGTGCCAGCAGCTTTCCTCAGGGGGAGACCCAGTACTTC | CASSFPQGETQYF